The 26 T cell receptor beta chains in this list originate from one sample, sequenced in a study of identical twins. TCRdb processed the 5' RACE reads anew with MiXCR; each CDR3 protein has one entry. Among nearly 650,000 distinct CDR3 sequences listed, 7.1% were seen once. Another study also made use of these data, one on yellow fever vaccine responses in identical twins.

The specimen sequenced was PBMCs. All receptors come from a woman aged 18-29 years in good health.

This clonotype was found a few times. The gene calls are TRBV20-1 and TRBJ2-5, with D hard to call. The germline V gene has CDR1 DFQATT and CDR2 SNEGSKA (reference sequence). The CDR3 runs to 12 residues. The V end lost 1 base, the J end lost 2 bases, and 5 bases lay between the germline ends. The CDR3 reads CSARGKQETQYF. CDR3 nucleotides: TGCAGTGCTAGAGGGAAACAAGAGACCCAGTACTTC.

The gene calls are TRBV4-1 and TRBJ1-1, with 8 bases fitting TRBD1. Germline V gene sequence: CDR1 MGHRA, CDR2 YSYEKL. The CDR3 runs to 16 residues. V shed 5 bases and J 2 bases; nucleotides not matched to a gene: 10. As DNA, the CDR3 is TGCGCCAGCAGCATGAGGACAGGGAGTGGAAACACTGAAGCTTTCTTT. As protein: CASSMRTGSGNTEAFF.

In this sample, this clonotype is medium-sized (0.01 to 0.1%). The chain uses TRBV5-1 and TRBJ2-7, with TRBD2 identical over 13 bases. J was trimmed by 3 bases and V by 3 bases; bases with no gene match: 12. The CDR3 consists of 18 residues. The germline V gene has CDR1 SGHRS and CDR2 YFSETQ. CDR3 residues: CASSSTSGRADYGYEQYF. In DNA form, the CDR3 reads TGCGCCAGCAGCTCTACTAGCGGGAGGGCCGATTATGGCTACGAGCAGTACTTC.

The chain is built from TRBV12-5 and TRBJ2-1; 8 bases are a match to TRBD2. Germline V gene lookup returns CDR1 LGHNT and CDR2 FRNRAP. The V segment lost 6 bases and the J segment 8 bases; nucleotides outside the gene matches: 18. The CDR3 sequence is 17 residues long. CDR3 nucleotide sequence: TGTGCTAGTGGGACCGTCGGGGGGGTGACAAGAGGCGATGAGCAGTTCTTC. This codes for CASGTVGGVTRGDEQFF.

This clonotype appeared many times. For the CDR3, the DNA is TGTGCCAGCAGCCAAGAGTCCGACTACAATGAGCAGTTCTTC. Its translation: CASSQESDYNEQFF. The rearrangement joins TRBV14 to TRBJ2-1; D unresolved. Germline V gene data show CDR1 as SGHDN and CDR2 as FVKESK. V was cut by 0 bases and J by 3 bases, with 6 bases left in between. This CDR3 contains 14 residues.

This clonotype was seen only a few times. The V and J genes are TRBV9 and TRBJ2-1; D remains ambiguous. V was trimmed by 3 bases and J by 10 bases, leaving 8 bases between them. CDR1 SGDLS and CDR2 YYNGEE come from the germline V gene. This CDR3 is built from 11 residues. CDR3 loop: CASSARREQFF. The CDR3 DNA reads TGTGCCAGCAGCGCACGTAGGGAGCAGTTCTTC.

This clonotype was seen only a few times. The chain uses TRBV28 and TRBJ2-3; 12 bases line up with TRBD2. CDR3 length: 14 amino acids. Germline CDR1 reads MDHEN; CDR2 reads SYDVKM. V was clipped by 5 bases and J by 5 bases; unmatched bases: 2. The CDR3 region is CASSMGLAGDTQYF. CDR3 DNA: TGTGCCAGCAGTATGGGACTAGCGGGAGATACGCAGTATTTT. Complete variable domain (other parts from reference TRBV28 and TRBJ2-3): DVKVTQSSRYLVKRTGEKVFLECVQDMDHENMFWYRQDPGLGLRLIYFSYDVKMKEKGDIPEGYSVSREKKERFSLILESASTNQTSMYLCASSMGLAGDTQYFGPGTRLTVL.

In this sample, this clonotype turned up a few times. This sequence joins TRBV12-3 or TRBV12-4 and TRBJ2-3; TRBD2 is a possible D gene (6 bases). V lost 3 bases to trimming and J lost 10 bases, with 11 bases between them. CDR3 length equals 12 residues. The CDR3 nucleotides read TGTGCCAGCAGTTTCCCCCAGCGGGCGCAGTATTTT. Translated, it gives CASSFPQRAQYF.

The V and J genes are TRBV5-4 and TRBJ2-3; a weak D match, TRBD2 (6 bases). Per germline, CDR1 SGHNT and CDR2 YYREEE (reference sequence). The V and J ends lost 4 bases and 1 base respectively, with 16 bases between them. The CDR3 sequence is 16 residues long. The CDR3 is CASSPAGSSRTDTQYF. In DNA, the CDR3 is TGTGCCAGCAGCCCGGCCGGGAGCTCGCGCACAGATACGCAGTATTTT. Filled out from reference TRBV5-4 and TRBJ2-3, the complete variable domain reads ETGVTQSPTHLIKTRGQQVTLRCSSQSGHNTVSWYQQALGQGPQFIFQYYREEENGRGNFPPRFSGLQFPNYSSELNVNALELDDSALYLCASSPAGSSRTDTQYFGPGTRLTVL.

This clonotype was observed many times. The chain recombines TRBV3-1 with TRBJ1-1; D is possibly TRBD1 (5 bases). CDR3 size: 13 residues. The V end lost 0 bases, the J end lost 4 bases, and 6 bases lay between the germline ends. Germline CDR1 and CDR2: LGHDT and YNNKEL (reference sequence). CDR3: CASSQEGVTEAFF. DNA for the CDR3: TGTGCCAGCAGCCAAGAGGGGGTCACTGAAGCTTTCTTT.

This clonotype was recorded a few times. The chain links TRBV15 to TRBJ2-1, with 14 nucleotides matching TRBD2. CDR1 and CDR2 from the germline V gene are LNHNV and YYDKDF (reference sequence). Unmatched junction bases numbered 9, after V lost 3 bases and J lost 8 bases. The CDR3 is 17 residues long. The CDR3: CATSSTPTGLAGDEQFF. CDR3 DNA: TGTGCCACCAGCAGCACTCCTACGGGACTAGCGGGAGATGAGCAGTTCTTC.

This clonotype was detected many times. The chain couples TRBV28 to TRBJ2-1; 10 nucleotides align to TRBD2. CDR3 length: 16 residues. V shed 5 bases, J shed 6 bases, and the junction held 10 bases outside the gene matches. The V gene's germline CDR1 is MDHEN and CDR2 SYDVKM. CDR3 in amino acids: CASSTRTSGIGNEQFF. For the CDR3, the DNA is TGTGCCAGCAGTACACGGACTAGCGGTATCGGCAATGAGCAGTTCTTC.

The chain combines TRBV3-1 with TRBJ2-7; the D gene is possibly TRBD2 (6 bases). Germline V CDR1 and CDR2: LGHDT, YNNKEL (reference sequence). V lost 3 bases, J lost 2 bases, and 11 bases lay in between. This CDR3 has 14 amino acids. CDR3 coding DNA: TGTGCCAGCAGCCAGACTAGTACACCCTACGAGCAGTACTTC. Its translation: CASSQTSTPYEQYF.

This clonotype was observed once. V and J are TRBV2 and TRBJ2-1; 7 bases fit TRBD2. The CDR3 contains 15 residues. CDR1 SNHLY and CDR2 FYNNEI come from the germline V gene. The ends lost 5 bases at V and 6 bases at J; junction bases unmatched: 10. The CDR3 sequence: CASSLGLVGGNEQFF. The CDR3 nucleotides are TGTGCCAGCAGTCTCGGACTAGTGGGCGGCAATGAGCAGTTCTTC.

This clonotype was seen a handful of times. This CDR3 is CASSPNGAGAIYNEQFF. In nucleotides, the CDR3 is TGTGCCAGCAGCCCGAATGGAGCGGGGGCTATCTACAATGAGCAGTTCTTC. The J gene is TRBJ2-1, the V gene TRBV12-3 or TRBV12-4, with 8 bases identical to TRBD2. This CDR3 is 17 amino acids long. V lost 6 bases and J lost 3; bases outside the gene matches: 13.

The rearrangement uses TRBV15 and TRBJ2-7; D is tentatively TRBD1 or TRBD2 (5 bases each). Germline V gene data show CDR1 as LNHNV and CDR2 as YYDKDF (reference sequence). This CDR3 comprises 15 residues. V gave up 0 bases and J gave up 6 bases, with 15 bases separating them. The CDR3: CATSRDRDFGGEQYF. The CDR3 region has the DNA TGTGCCACCAGCAGAGATCGTGACTTTGGGGGCGAGCAGTACTTC.

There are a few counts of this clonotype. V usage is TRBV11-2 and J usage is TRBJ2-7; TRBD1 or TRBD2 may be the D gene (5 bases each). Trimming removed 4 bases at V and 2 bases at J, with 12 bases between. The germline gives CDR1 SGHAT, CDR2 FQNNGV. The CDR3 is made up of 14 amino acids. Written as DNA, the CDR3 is TGTGCCAGCAGCTCAGGGACCCCTCCCTACGAGCAGTACGTC. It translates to CASSSGTPPYEQYV.

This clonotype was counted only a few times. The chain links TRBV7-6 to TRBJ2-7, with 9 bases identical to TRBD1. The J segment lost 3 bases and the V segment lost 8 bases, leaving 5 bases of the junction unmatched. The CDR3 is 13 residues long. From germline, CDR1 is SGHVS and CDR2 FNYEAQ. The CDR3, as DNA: TGTGCCAGCGAACCGGGACAGGGCTACGAGCAGTACTTC. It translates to CASEPGQGYEQYF.

Written as DNA, the CDR3 is TGTGCCAGCAGAGACGGACAGGGGACGTACTTC. Translation: CASRDGQGTYF. The chain recombines TRBV28 with TRBJ2-7; 9 nucleotides agree with TRBD1. Per the germline V gene, CDR1 is MDHEN and CDR2 is SYDVKM. Trimming removed 6 bases from V and 12 bases from J; junction bases left unmatched: 6. This CDR3 has 11 amino acids.

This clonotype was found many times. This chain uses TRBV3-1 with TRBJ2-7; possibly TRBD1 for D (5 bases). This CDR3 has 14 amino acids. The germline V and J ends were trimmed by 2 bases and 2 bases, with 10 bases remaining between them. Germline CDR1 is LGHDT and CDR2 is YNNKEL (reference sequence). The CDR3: CASSQQGTTYEQYF. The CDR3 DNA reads TGTGCCAGCAGCCAACAGGGAACCACCTACGAGCAGTACTTC.

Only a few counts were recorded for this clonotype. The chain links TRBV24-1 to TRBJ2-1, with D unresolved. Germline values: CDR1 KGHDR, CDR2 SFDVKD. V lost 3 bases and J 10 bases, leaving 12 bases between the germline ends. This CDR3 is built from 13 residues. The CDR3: CATSDPTMGEQFF. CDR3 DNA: TGTGCCACCAGTGATCCAACTATGGGGGAGCAGTTCTTC.

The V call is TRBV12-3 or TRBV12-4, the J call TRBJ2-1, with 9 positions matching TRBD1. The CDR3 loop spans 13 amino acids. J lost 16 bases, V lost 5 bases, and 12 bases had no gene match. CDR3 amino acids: CASSDIPGTGNFF. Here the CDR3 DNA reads TGTGCCAGCAGTGATATACCCGGGACAGGGAACTTCTTC.

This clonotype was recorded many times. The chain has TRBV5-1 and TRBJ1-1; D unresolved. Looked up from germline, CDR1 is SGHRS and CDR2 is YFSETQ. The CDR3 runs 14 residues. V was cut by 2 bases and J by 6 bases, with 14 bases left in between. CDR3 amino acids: CASSFAGSTPEAFF. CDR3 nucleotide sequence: TGCGCCAGCAGCTTCGCTGGAAGCACCCCTGAAGCTTTCTTT.

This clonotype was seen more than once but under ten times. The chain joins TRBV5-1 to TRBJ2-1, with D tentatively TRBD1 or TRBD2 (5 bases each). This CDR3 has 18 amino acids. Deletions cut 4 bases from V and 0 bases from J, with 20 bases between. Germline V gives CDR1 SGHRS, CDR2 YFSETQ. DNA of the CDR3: TGCGCCAGCAGCCCTGTTCCCCAGGGAGCGAGCTCCTACAATGAGCAGTTCTTC. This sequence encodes CASSPVPQGASSYNEQFF.

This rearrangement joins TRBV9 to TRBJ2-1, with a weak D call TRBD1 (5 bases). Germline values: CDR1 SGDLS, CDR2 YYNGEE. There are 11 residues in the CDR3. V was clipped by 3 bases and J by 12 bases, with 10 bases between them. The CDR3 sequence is CASSAATGQFF. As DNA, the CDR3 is TGTGCCAGCAGCGCGGCCACAGGGCAGTTCTTC. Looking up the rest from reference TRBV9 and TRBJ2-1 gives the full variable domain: DSGVTQTPKHLITATGQRVTLRCSPRSGDLSVYWYQQSLDQGLQFLIQYYNGEERAKGNILERFSAQQFPDLHSELNLSSLELGDSALYFCASSAATGQFFGPGTRLTVL.

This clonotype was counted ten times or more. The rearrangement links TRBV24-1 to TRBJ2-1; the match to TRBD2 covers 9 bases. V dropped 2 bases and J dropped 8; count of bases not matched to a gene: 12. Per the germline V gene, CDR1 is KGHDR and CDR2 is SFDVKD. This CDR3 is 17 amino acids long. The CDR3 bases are TGTGCCACCAGTGATTCCCCGGGTAGCGGGAGAATCGATGAGCAGTTCTTC. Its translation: CATSDSPGSGRIDEQFF.